These 25 T cell receptor beta chains share one sample of origin, sequenced in a study of shared clonotypes between healthy human individuals. The method was immunoSEQ multiplex PCR; TCRdb's version includes in-frame clones alone and lacks a portion of them. Of approximately 500,000 clones in the sample, roughly 80% were seen once. Sequenced input: PBMCs. The receptor set was obtained from a woman between 35 and 50 years old in good health. Some clones in this sample may be carry-over from other donors' samples.

The V and J genes are TRBV7-2 and TRBJ1-2; D may be TRBD1 (6 bases). CDR3 size: 16 residues. CDR1 SGHTA and CDR2 FQGNSA come from the germline V gene. Trimming cost V 2 bases and J 4 bases, with 17 bases left between them. CDR3 DNA sequence: TGTGCCAGCAGCTTATCACGGACAGCTACCCTCTATGGCTACACCTTC. Its protein is CASSLSRTATLYGYTF.

This clone was picked up a small number of times. The V and J genes are TRBV7-9 and TRBJ2-7; 8 bases align to TRBD2. Germline CDR1 and CDR2: SEHNR and FQNEAQ (reference sequence). Trimming removed 5 bases from V and 2 bases from J; junction bases left unmatched: 5. The CDR3 contains 14 residues. The CDR3 DNA reads TGTGCCAGCAGCCCCTCTAGCGGGCCCTACGAGCAGTACTTC. It translates to CASSPSSGPYEQYF.

The V gene is TRBV6-4, the J gene TRBJ2-4; 10 bases match TRBD1. CDR3 length equals 16 residues. V trimming: 3 bases; J trimming: 3 bases; junction bases outside the gene matches: 5. In germline, CDR1 is MRHNA, CDR2 SNTAGT. CDR3 DNA: TGTGCCAGCAGTGAAGTCCGGGACAGGGGCAAAAACATTCAGTACTTC. It is translated as CASSEVRDRGKNIQYF.

This clone was counted a few times. The rearrangement links TRBV29-1 to TRBJ1-5, with 7 bases aligning to TRBD1. Losses at the gene ends were 6 bases for V and 6 bases for J; bases not matched to a gene: 8. The CDR3 length is 13 residues. Germline CDR1 and CDR2: SQVTM and ANQGSEA. DNA for the CDR3: TGCAGCGTCCAGGGGGGAGCGGGTCAGCCCCAGCATTTT. Residues: CSVQGGAGQPQHF. The whole variable domain, remainder taken from reference TRBV29-1 and TRBJ1-5, is SAVISQKPSRDICQRGTSLTIQCQVDSQVTMMFWYRQQPGQSLTLIATANQGSEATYESGFVIDKFPISRPNLTFSTLTVSNMSPEDSSIYLCSVQGGAGQPQHFGDGTRLSIL.

This clone was found a few times. This chain links TRBV30 with TRBJ2-1; 7 bases line up with TRBD2. V shed 3 bases and J 12 bases; nucleotides not matched to a gene: 5. The CDR3 runs to 11 residues. From germline, CDR1 is GTSNPN and CDR2 SVGIG (reference sequence). This CDR3 is CAWSTSVGQFF. The CDR3 nucleotides read TGTGCCTGGAGCACTAGCGTTGGGCAGTTCTTC.

This clone has only one observation. The likely explanation is a read error, given a far larger clone one base away. The sample carries other DNA sequences with the same CDR3. V is TRBV28 and J is TRBJ1-1; TRBD1 matches at 7 bases. Looked up from germline, CDR1 is MDHEN and CDR2 is SYDVKM. This CDR3 spans 15 amino acids. This CDR3 is CASRGDIGGGSEAFF. The CDR3 nucleotides read TGTGCCAGCAGGGGGGATATAGGGGGCGGATCTGAAGCCTTCTTT. The full variable domain, completed using reference TRBV28 and TRBJ1-1, is DVKVTQSSRYLVKRTGEKVFLECVQDMDHENMFWYRQDPGLGLRLIYFSYDVKMKEKGDIPEGYSVSREKKERFSLILESASTNQTSMYLCASRGDIGGGSEAFFGQGTRLTVV.

The CDR3 coding sequence is TGTGCCAGCTCATCTGGACAGGGGGAAGGAAACACCATATATTTT. This translates into CASSSGQGEGNTIYF. This sequence joins TRBV18 and TRBJ1-3, with 10 nucleotides matching TRBD1. The CDR3 totals 15 residues. Trimming removed 5 bases from V and 4 bases from J; junction bases left unmatched: 5. CDR1 and CDR2 (germline): KGHSH, LQKENI.

Judged by abundance, this clone is medium-sized. The chain has TRBV2 and TRBJ1-5; a weak D match, TRBD1 (6 bases). Trimming pared 8 bases from V and 0 bases from J, leaving 8 bases between. This CDR3 is 13 amino acids long. Germline V CDR1 and CDR2: SNHLY, FYNNEI. CDR3 in DNA: TGTGCCAGCGGGACACTTAGCAATCAGCCCCAGCATTTT. Its translation is CASGTLSNQPQHF.

The gene calls are TRBV28 and TRBJ1-5; maybe TRBD1 (5 bases). V was trimmed by 1 base and J by 0 bases, leaving 13 bases between them. From germline, CDR1 is MDHEN and CDR2 SYDVKM. There are 17 residues in the CDR3. The CDR3, as DNA: TGTGCCAGCAGTTTATTAGATTGGGGGAATAGCAATCAGCCCCAGCATTTT. Translating it yields CASSLLDWGNSNQPQHF. The full variable domain, rest sourced from reference TRBV28 and TRBJ1-5, is DVKVTQSSRYLVKRTGEKVFLECVQDMDHENMFWYRQDPGLGLRLIYFSYDVKMKEKGDIPEGYSVSREKKERFSLILESASTNQTSMYLCASSLLDWGNSNQPQHFGDGTRLSIL.

The chain combines TRBV2 with TRBJ2-7; maybe TRBD2 (5 bases). This CDR3 comprises 15 residues. Germline lookup yields CDR1 SNHLY and CDR2 FYNNEI. The germline V and J ends were trimmed by 7 bases and 2 bases, with 18 bases remaining between them. The DNA of the CDR3 is TGTGCCAGCAATTCCGGGGAGATAGCGCCCTACGAGCAGTACTTC. Protein: CASNSGEIAPYEQYF.

The gene calls are TRBV7-2 and TRBJ2-1; 10 bases line up with TRBD2. In germline, CDR1 is SGHTA, CDR2 FQGNSA. The CDR3 extends over 16 amino acids. V was clipped by 2 bases and J by 3 bases; unmatched bases: 4. Here the CDR3 reads CASSLITSGIYNEQFF. The CDR3 nucleotides are TGTGCCAGCAGCTTAATAACTAGCGGGATCTACAATGAGCAGTTCTTC.

The chain has TRBV16 and TRBJ2-3; D unclear. CDR1 is KGHSY and CDR2 is FQNENV in the germline V gene. The CDR3 is 14 residues long. V lost 2 bases, J lost 5 bases, and 11 bases lay in between. The CDR3 region has the DNA TGTGCCAGCAGCCAAGTCCAGCTTGGAGATACGCAGTATTTT. Translating it yields CASSQVQLGDTQYF.

The count of this clone is one. The V gene is TRBV11-2, the J gene TRBJ2-3; no reliable D call. This CDR3 comprises 15 residues. Germline values: CDR1 SGHAT, CDR2 FQNNGV. The V gene lost 2 bases and the J gene lost 4 bases, with 13 bases spanning the gap. The CDR3 reads CASSLRPSRSDTQYF. The CDR3 DNA sequence: TGTGCCAGCAGCTTAAGGCCAAGTAGGTCAGATACGCAGTATTTT.

This sequence joins TRBV29-1 and TRBJ2-3; D possibly corresponds to TRBD2 (6 bases). There are 14 residues in the CDR3. Germline lookup yields CDR1 SQVTM and CDR2 ANQGSEA. Trimming pared 4 bases from V and 3 bases from J, leaving 14 bases between. CDR3: CSVGTGESTDTQYF. In DNA, the CDR3 is TGCAGCGTTGGTACGGGAGAATCGACAGATACGCAGTATTTT.

In its sample, this clone was seen once. The chain uses TRBV7-9 and TRBJ1-1; tentative D call: TRBD1 (5 bases). CDR1 is SEHNR, CDR2 FQNEAQ, per germline (reference sequence). CDR3 length equals 16 residues. V was cut by 1 base and J by 4 bases, with 16 bases left in between. Here the CDR3 reads CASSLDPGGLGTEAFF. For the CDR3, the DNA is TGTGCCAGCAGCTTAGATCCGGGGGGTTTGGGCACTGAAGCTTTCTTT.

In regard to this clone: A far larger clone is only one base removed, so a read error is likely. No conserved phenylalanine or tryptophan ends this CDR3, so it is likely a read error. This chain uses TRBV19 with TRBJ2-7; 7 nucleotides match TRBD2. This CDR3 is 17 amino acids long. V shed 5 bases and J 2 bases; nucleotides not matched to a gene: 15. Germline loops: CDR1 LNHDA, CDR2 SQIVND (reference sequence). CDR3 DNA: TGTGCCAGTAGTCCTCGGGGAGGGACGTTATTCCCCTACGAGCAGTACCTC. It translates to CASSPRGGTLFPYEQYL.

The J gene is TRBJ1-2, the V gene TRBV5-4; tentatively, D is TRBD1 (6 bases). The V end was cut by 4 bases, the J end by 7 bases, with 26 bases between. The CDR3 loop spans 17 amino acids. In germline, CDR1 is SGHNT, CDR2 YYREEE (reference sequence). CDR3: CASSAPPGGPEGGGYTF. In nucleotides, the CDR3 is TGTGCCAGCAGCGCTCCCCCGGGTGGACCCGAAGGGGGTGGCTACACCTTC.

V is TRBV11-1 and J is TRBJ2-7; TRBD2 might be the D (5 bases). The CDR3 sequence is 13 residues long. CDR1 is SGHAT and CDR2 is FQDESV in the germline V gene (reference sequence). V lost 1 base and J lost 7, with 11 bases in between. This CDR3 is CASSLDREREQYF. DNA of the CDR3: TGTGCCAGCAGCTTAGATAGAGAGCGGGAGCAGTACTTC.

The J gene is TRBJ1-5, the V gene TRBV18; D gene unclear. The V end lost 3 bases, the J end lost 4 bases, and 7 bases lay between the germline ends. CDR3 length: 13 residues. The germline CDR1 and CDR2 sequences are KGHSH and LQKENI. The chain's CDR3 is CASSPDLNQPQHF. As DNA, the CDR3 is TGTGCCAGCTCACCCGACTTGAATCAGCCCCAGCATTTT.

This clone was counted between two and nine times. V gene TRBV23-1 combines with J gene TRBJ2-4; D unclear. TRBV23-1 is an ORF for which the function is uncertain. The CDR3 length is 15 residues. Trimming pared 6 bases from V and 0 bases from J, leaving 12 bases between. This CDR3 reads CASSRTCLAKNIQYF. The CDR3 region has the DNA TGCGCCAGCAGCCGGACCTGCCTAGCCAAAAACATTCAGTACTTC.

The chain has TRBV7-3 and TRBJ2-1; 11 positions match TRBD2. The CDR3 loop spans 13 amino acids. The germline CDR1 and CDR2 sequences are SGHTA and FQGTGA. The junction had 2 bases not matched to a gene; V was cut back by 5 bases and J by 8 bases. In nucleotides, the CDR3 is TGTGCCAGCAGCCGGGGACTAGCGGATGAGCAGTTCTTC. Residues: CASSRGLADEQFF.

V is TRBV2 and J is TRBJ1-5; D not certain. V dropped 5 bases and J dropped 2 bases, with 7 bases sitting between them. This CDR3 region has 13 residues. The germline V gene has CDR1 SNHLY and CDR2 FYNNEI. This chain's CDR3 is CASSKEGNQPQHF. Here the CDR3 DNA reads TGTGCCAGCAGTAAGGAGGGCAATCAGCCCCAGCATTTT.

J is TRBJ1-5 and V is TRBV6-4; D is perhaps TRBD1 (5 bases). Germline CDR1 MRHNA, CDR2 SNTAGT. The length of the CDR3 is 15 residues. V lost 3 bases to trimming and J lost 1 base, with 10 bases between them. CDR3 region: CASSEVAGSNQPQHF. The CDR3 nucleotides are TGTGCCAGCAGTGAAGTCGCAGGGAGCAATCAGCCCCAGCATTTT.

This clone showed up many times. V is TRBV5-6 and J is TRBJ2-7; 13 bases fit TRBD2. The CDR3 length is 16 residues. V lost 4 bases and J lost 6; bases outside the gene matches: 10. The germline gives CDR1 SGHDT, CDR2 YYEEEE. The CDR3 sequence: CASSEGLAGWPPEQYF. DNA for the CDR3: TGTGCCAGCAGCGAGGGACTAGCGGGATGGCCGCCCGAGCAGTACTTC.

The V gene is TRBV6-1, the J gene TRBJ1-5; 7 bases are shared with TRBD1. With V trimmed by 2 bases and J by 6 bases, 7 bases remained unmatched. The germline gives CDR1 MNHNS, CDR2 SASEGT. CDR3 length: 15 residues. The CDR3 region is CASSERAGGLQPQHF. The CDR3 region has the DNA TGTGCCAGCAGTGAAAGGGCAGGGGGTCTTCAGCCCCAGCATTTT.